Shown below are 9 T cell receptor beta chains from a single sample sequenced in a study of cytomegalovirus exposure and HLA in healthy donors. PCR primers comprised 60 Vbeta and 13 Jbeta primers. Repertoires were generated with immunoSEQ multiplex PCR, while TCRdb's copy carries only in-frame clones and drops some. With some 110,000 clones in the sample, the ten largest clones hold under 3.5%. Specimen: PBMCs. All receptors come from a young man in good health and CMV-seronegative.

The genes are TRBV10-3 and TRBJ2-5, with a tentative D call TRBD2 (7 bases). The CDR3 is made up of 14 amino acids. Trimming cost V 3 bases and J 4 bases, with 12 bases left between them. Germline V gene sequence: CDR1 ENHRY, CDR2 SYGVKD. The CDR3 here is CAISEGGVVETQYF. The CDR3 DNA is TGTGCCATCAGTGAAGGGGGGGTTGTAGAGACCCAGTACTTC.

V usage is TRBV30 and J usage is TRBJ2-2, with 8 positions matching TRBD1. Germline CDR1 is GTSNPN and CDR2 is SVGIG (reference sequence). CDR3 length equals 14 residues. The ends lost 4 bases at V and 4 bases at J; junction bases unmatched: 5. The CDR3 DNA follows: TGTGCCTGGACGGCCACAGGGGGCACCGGGGAGCTGTTTTTT. Its translation is CAWTATGGTGELFF.

The V gene is TRBV18, the J gene TRBJ2-1; the D gene is possibly TRBD1 (5 bases). Germline values: CDR1 KGHSH, CDR2 LQKENI. CDR3 length: 14 residues. Trimming shortened V by 0 bases and J by 4 bases, and 7 bases separated the two germline ends. The CDR3 sequence: CASSPPAGYNEQFF. The CDR3, as DNA: TGTGCCAGCTCACCACCCGCAGGGTACAATGAGCAGTTCTTC. The whole variable domain, remainder taken from reference TRBV18 and TRBJ2-1, is NAGVMQNPRHLVRRRGQEARLRCSPMKGHSHVYWYRQLPEEGLKFMVYLQKENIIDESGMPKERFSAEFPKEGPSILRIQQVVRGDSAAYFCASSPPAGYNEQFFGPGTRLTVL.

The V and J genes are TRBV11-2 and TRBJ2-7, with TRBD2 matching over 8 bases. Germline CDR1 is SGHAT and CDR2 is FQNNGV. The length of the CDR3 is 14 residues. The junction had 3 bases not matched to a gene; V was cut back by 5 bases and J by 0 bases. CDR3 nucleotide sequence: TGTGCCAGCAGCGTCACTAGCGGCTCCTACGAGCAGTACTTC. As protein: CASSVTSGSYEQYF.

The chain employs TRBV5-6 and TRBJ2-7; maybe TRBD2 (5 bases). This CDR3 has 15 residues. The germline gives CDR1 SGHDT, CDR2 YYEEEE. The V end lost 5 bases, the J end lost 3 bases, and 18 bases lay between the germline ends. The CDR3 sequence is CASSPLRREHYEQYF. In DNA form, the CDR3 reads TGTGCCAGCAGTCCATTGAGACGGGAACACTACGAGCAGTACTTC.

The chain has TRBV28 and TRBJ2-7; 8 nucleotides match TRBD1. CDR3 length: 13 residues. The V gene's germline CDR1 is MDHEN and CDR2 SYDVKM. V shed 3 bases and J 4 bases; nucleotides not matched to a gene: 2. CDR3: CASSFNRGYEQYF. The CDR3 nucleotides read TGTGCCAGCAGTTTTAACAGGGGGTACGAGCAGTACTTC.

The V gene is TRBV7-9, the J gene TRBJ1-1; possible D gene TRBD1, 6 bases. The germline V and J ends were trimmed by 3 bases and 5 bases, with 16 bases remaining between them. Germline V gene sequence: CDR1 SEHNR, CDR2 FQNEAQ (reference sequence). CDR3 size: 15 residues. CDR3 in DNA: TGTGCCAGCAGCTTTCAGGGACATCGGAGGACTGAAGCTTTCTTT. Translation gives CASSFQGHRRTEAFF. Drawing the rest from reference TRBV7-9 and TRBJ1-1, the complete variable domain is DTGVSQNPRHKITKRGQNVTFRCDPISEHNRLYWYRQTLGQGPEFLTYFQNEAQLEKSRLLSDRFSAERPKGSFSTLEIQRTEQGDSAMYLCASSFQGHRRTEAFFGQGTRLTVV.

V is TRBV7-9 and J is TRBJ1-1, with D unclear. The CDR3 covers 11 residues. V lost 1 base to trimming and J lost 8 bases, with 5 bases between them. Per germline, CDR1 SEHNR and CDR2 FQNEAQ (reference sequence). The CDR3 sequence: CASSLVLEAFF. CDR3 coding DNA: TGTGCCAGCAGCTTAGTTCTGGAAGCTTTCTTT.

The CDR3 protein is CASSSGSSSYNEQFF. Here the CDR3 DNA reads TGTGCCAGCAGCTCCGGGTCTAGCTCCTACAATGAGCAGTTCTTC. The rearrangement uses TRBV28 and TRBJ2-1; D remains unclear. The CDR3 consists of 15 residues. V was pared by 6 bases and J by 0 bases, with 12 bases between. CDR1 is MDHEN and CDR2 is SYDVKM in the germline V gene. The whole variable domain, remainder taken from reference TRBV28 and TRBJ2-1, is DVKVTQSSRYLVKRTGEKVFLECVQDMDHENMFWYRQDPGLGLRLIYFSYDVKMKEKGDIPEGYSVSREKKERFSLILESASTNQTSMYLCASSSGSSSYNEQFFGPGTRLTVL.